This TCR beta chain was obtained from a study of T cell repertoires in cytomegalovirus infection. Study overall: Matching HLA type and CMV infection were both indicated by public TCR beta signatures.

Concerning this clonotype: Its antigen is not identified.

In TCRdb, the reads were re-called with MiXCR into one record per CDR3 protein. The table records nearly 700,000 distinct CDR3 sequences, about 30% of them present only once. Points from the study as a whole: Of the TCR beta families, the public ones yielded a cumulative frequency that identified carriers of CMV plus the relevant HLA.

From germline, CDR1 is DFQATT and CDR2 SNEGSKA (reference sequence). The CDR3 totals 14 residues. V lost 0 bases and J 6 bases, leaving 13 bases between the germline ends. The sequence was collected from a human donor in good health (CMV status not recorded). Some clones in this sample may be carry-over from other donors' samples. Specimen: cultured PBMCs, collected from culture after CMV antigen stimulation. The V gene is TRBV20-1, the J gene TRBJ2-3, with TRBD2 as a possible D gene (5 bases). DNA of the CDR3: TGCAGTGCTAGAGAGACCCGGGGAGTTGATACGCAGTATTTT. Protein sequence: CSARETRGVDTQYF.